This T cell receptor beta chain was captured in a study of blood T cell repertoires in COVID-19. Study as a whole: The United States, Italy and Spain were the sources of the acute and convalescent COVID-19 samples.

The germline CDR1 and CDR2 sequences are SGHAT and FQNNGV. V was shortened by 5 bases and J by 4 bases, with 15 bases between the two germline ends. The CDR3 runs to 14 residues. The repertoire was sequenced with immunoSEQ multiplex PCR; TCRdb's copy has only in-frame clones and lacks some. The profile covers fewer than 500,000 clones, with roughly 90% appearing a single time and 0.7% taken by the ten largest. This clone has more than one count but fewer than ten. Participants spanned ages about 18 to 90 years and resided in 20 to 30 US areas. Each participant's cohort was designated according to participant-reported clinical history.

The rearrangement uses TRBV11-2 and TRBJ2-7, with D maybe TRBD1 (6 bases). The receptor was isolated from a woman under 30 who had recovered from COVID-19. The sequenced material came from PBMCs or T cells enriched from blood (not recorded which). The CDR3 spells CASSISDSWYEQYF. The CDR3 nucleotides are TGTGCCAGCAGCATATCGGACAGTTGGTACGAGCAGTACTTC.